This is a list of T cell receptor beta chains from one sample in a study of vaccination effects on CD4 cells after COVID-19. The table came from immunoSEQ multiplex PCR; TCRdb's copy has only in-frame clones and leaves some out. Here the sample spans approximately 38,000 clones, about two thirds being singletons. These receptors are not linked to any known antigen. Here the sequenced sample was CD4+ T cells from PBMCs cultured without peptide, taken after COVID-19 vaccination. The receptors here all came from a human donor who received a COVID-19 vaccine. Both conserved end residues are part of each CDR3. A D gene is named only where the DNA matches it firmly. Not every row has a clone size; where given, it reads once, few, many or a size class.

TRBV24-1,TRBJ2-2,TRBD1,-,TGTGCCACCAGTGACCCCGCCGGGACAGCGAACACCGGGGAGCTGTTTTTT,CATSDPAGTANTGELFF
TRBV30,TRBJ1-6,TRBD1,-,TGTGCCTGGAATCGACAGGGGAGGACACCCCTCCACTTT,CAWNRQGRTPLHF
TRBV11-3,TRBJ2-1,-,once,TGTGCCAGCAGCCCAAACTACGCGTTCTACAATGAGCAGTTCTTC,CASSPNYAFYNEQFF
TRBV5-4,TRBJ1-4,-,-,TGTGCCAGCAGACCAGACAGGTTCGAGGAAAAACTGTTTTTT,CASRPDRFEEKLFF
TRBV3-1/TRBV3-2,TRBJ2-1,-,-,TGTGCCAGCAGCCAGGCTGGGAGTTACAATGAGCAGTTCTTC,CASSQAGSYNEQFF
TRBV9,TRBJ1-3,-,-,TGTGCCAGCAGCGTAGGTAGGCACTCTGGAAACACCATATATTTT,CASSVGRHSGNTIYF
TRBV6-5,TRBJ1-1,TRBD1,-,TGTGCCAGCAGTTACACGACAGGGCCTGAAGCTTTCTTT,CASSYTTGPEAFF
TRBV9,TRBJ1-2,-,-,TGTGCCAGCAGCGTAGCTCTAGGACACCAGGGAGGCTACACCTTC,CASSVALGHQGGYTF
TRBV5-1,TRBJ1-6,-,-,TGCGCCAGCAACCTGATGGGAGGCGATAATTCACCCCTCCACTTT,CASNLMGGDNSPLHF
TRBV18,TRBJ2-5,TRBD1,once,TGTGCCAGCTCTCGGGACAGACAAGAGACCCAGTACTTC,CASSRDRQETQYF
TRBV5-4,TRBJ1-2,TRBD1,once,TGTGCCAGCAGCCCCTATAGACGGACAGGGGACTATGGCTACACCTTC,CASSPYRRTGDYGYTF
TRBV11-1,TRBJ2-7,-,-,TGTGCCAGCAGCTTGTTTGATACCTACGAGCAGTACTTC,CASSLFDTYEQYF
TRBV3-1/TRBV3-2,TRBJ2-5,-,-,TGTGCCAGCAGCCAAGGATCGCCATTCCAAGAGACCCAGTACTTC,CASSQGSPFQETQYF
TRBV12-3/TRBV12-4,TRBJ1-1,-,-,TGTGCCAGCAGCCCCTTTGGGGACACTGAAGCTTTCTTT,CASSPFGDTEAFF
TRBV4-1,TRBJ2-2,TRBD2,-,TGCGCCAGCAGCCGGGAATGGGGGGGTGGGACCGGGGAGCTGTTTTTT,CASSREWGGGTGELFF
TRBV7-9,TRBJ2-1,-,few,TGTGCCAGCAGCTTAACGTTGTCGAGTCCCCCCTACAATGAGCAGTTCTTC,CASSLTLSSPPYNEQFF
TRBV5-4,TRBJ1-6,TRBD1,-,TGTGCCAGCAGTTCCGGGACAGGGTATAATTCACCCCTCCACTTT,CASSSGTGYNSPLHF
TRBV5-5,TRBJ2-1,TRBD2,-,TGTGCCAGCAGCTCCGCGGGGGCGGGGGGCTACAATGAGCAGTTCTTC,CASSSAGAGGYNEQFF
TRBV11-2,TRBJ2-2,TRBD2,-,TGTGCCAGCAGGGTTGATTTCCGCGGGAGGGTCAACACCGGGGAGCTGTTTTTT,CASRVDFRGRVNTGELFF
TRBV6-1,TRBJ1-4,-,-,TGTGCCAGCAGTGTCCAACCGGTAGCAACTAATGAAAAACTGTTTTTT,CASSVQPVATNEKLFF
TRBV18,TRBJ1-1,-,-,TGTGCCAGCTCACCACAGGGCACTGGCACTGAAGCTTTCTTT,CASSPQGTGTEAFF
TRBV19,TRBJ1-5,-,few,TGTGCGAGTACAAGACCTAATAGCAATCAGCCCCAGCATTTT,CASTRPNSNQPQHF
TRBV2,TRBJ1-2,-,-,TGTGCCAGCAGTGTCCAGGGGCTAATTTATGGCTACACCTTC,CASSVQGLIYGYTF
TRBV2,TRBJ2-1,TRBD2,-,TGTGCCAGCAGTGGACTAGCGGGTAGAAATGAGCAGTTCTTC,CASSGLAGRNEQFF
TRBV7-2,TRBJ2-1,TRBD2,-,TGTGCCAGCAGCTTAGAAACGCGTGCCGGGGGGGTGGAGCAGTTCTTC,CASSLETRAGGVEQFF
TRBV6-5,TRBJ2-3,-,-,TGTGCCAGCAGTAATACAGATACGCAGTATTTT,CASSNTDTQYF
TRBV6-1,TRBJ2-1,TRBD2,-,TGTGCCAGCAGTGAAGTAAGCGGGAGCGTCGTCGGTGAGCAGTTCTTC,CASSEVSGSVVGEQFF
TRBV4-2,TRBJ1-4,TRBD1,-,TGTGCCAGCAGCCATGAGGGACAGGATGTTGAAAAACTGTTTTTT,CASSHEGQDVEKLFF
TRBV9,TRBJ1-5,-,-,TGTGCCAGCAGCGTAGACGGGGACAGCAATCAGCCCCAGCATTTT,CASSVDGDSNQPQHF
TRBV6-5,TRBJ2-7,TRBD1,-,TGTGCCAGCACTAGGACAGGGAGCGAGCAGTACTTC,CASTRTGSEQYF
TRBV27,TRBJ1-6,-,-,TGTGCCAGCCGCTGGGAACCGCTAAATAATTCACCCCTCCACTTT,CASRWEPLNNSPLHF
TRBV3-1/TRBV3-2,TRBJ2-1,TRBD2,-,TGTGCCAGCAGCCAAGATGGGCTAGCGGGACCCAATAGGGGGCAGTTCTTC,CASSQDGLAGPNRGQFF
TRBV5-1,TRBJ2-1,TRBD2,-,TGCGCCAGCAGCTTCACAAGCGGGAGCTATGAGCAGTTCTTC,CASSFTSGSYEQFF